The entry below describes one T cell receptor beta chain. As originally analysed: Amplifying reference gene primers gave estimates of nucleated cell counts. Only in-frame clones appear in the TCRdb table, and some are missing; sequencing was by immunoSEQ multiplex PCR. Clone size and V and J calls were adopted from that table, with D and trimming inferred from the DNA. Among about 240,000 clones, 70% to 90% were seen once, and the ten largest hold 3% to 4%. These data are taken from a study of blood T cell repertoires in COVID-19. Overall study context: Acute-phase and convalescent COVID-19 samples originated in the United States, Italy and Spain. PBMCs, B-cell-depleted T cells, or T cells were the source of the cDNA or gDNA that made up the material.

V shed 3 bases and J 10 bases; nucleotides not matched to a gene: 8. This CDR3 spans 14 amino acids. Germline V lookup: CDR1 SGHKS, CDR2 YYEKEE (reference sequence). Assignment of participants to cohorts was predicated upon participant-reported clinical history. The receptor was isolated from a woman aged 40 to 55 with acute COVID-19. Material for sequencing was PBMCs or T cells enriched from blood (not recorded which). V gene TRBV5-5 combines with J gene TRBJ1-4, with 8 bases that match TRBD1. This chain's CDR3 is CASSSETGVGKLFF. Here the CDR3 DNA reads TGTGCCAGCAGCTCGGAGACAGGGGTAGGAAAACTGTTTTTT.